What follows are 22 T cell receptor beta chains derived from one specimen sequenced in a study of T-cell memory formation after mild COVID-19. TCRdb fed the 5' RACE reads into MiXCR, producing one record per CDR3 protein. The repertoire holds some 120,000 distinct CDR3 sequences, with around 6.3% as singletons. Sequencing used PBMCs or a T cell subset sorted from them (not recorded which). The receptors here all came from an adult woman who had mild COVID-19 (a few samples of this study predate the infection). Cell type and time point are not known.

This sequence joins TRBV7-9 and TRBJ1-1; 9 bases align to TRBD1. The V gene end was trimmed by 5 bases and the J gene end by 6 bases; junction bases not matched to a gene: 7. The CDR3 runs to 14 residues. Germline loops: CDR1 SEHNR, CDR2 FQNEAQ (reference sequence). CDR3 DNA: TGTGCCAGCAGCACGGGACAGGGCGGTCCTGAAGCTTTCTTT. This sequence encodes CASSTGQGGPEAFF.

This clonotype was found a few times. CDR3 protein: CATKGANNEQFF. The CDR3 coding sequence is TGTGCCACCAAGGGGGCGAACAATGAGCAGTTCTTC. J is TRBJ2-1 and V is TRBV24-1; 7 nucleotides line up with TRBD1. The germline gives CDR1 KGHDR, CDR2 SFDVKD. V was clipped by 8 bases and J by 5 bases; unmatched bases: 2. The CDR3 is 12 amino acids.

The rearrangement uses TRBV7-9 and TRBJ1-1, with D possibly TRBD1 on 6 matching bases. CDR3 length: 15 amino acids. V was shortened by 3 bases and J by 4 bases, with 15 bases between the two germline ends. Germline CDR1 SEHNR, CDR2 FQNEAQ (reference sequence). Written as DNA, the CDR3 is TGTGCCAGCAGCTTGGGTATCGACAGGCCCACTGAAGCTTTCTTT. As protein: CASSLGIDRPTEAFF.

This CDR3 is CASRPGSWADTEAFF. In DNA form, the CDR3 reads TGTGCCAGCAGACCGGGATCTTGGGCGGACACTGAAGCTTTCTTT. The chain uses TRBV12-3 or TRBV12-4 and TRBJ1-1; no reliable D call. This CDR3 is 15 amino acids long. V lost 6 bases, J lost 3 bases, and 17 bases lay in between.

This clonotype was recorded a few times. V and J are TRBV5-4 and TRBJ2-1; D ambiguous. CDR1 SGHNT and CDR2 YYREEE come from the germline V gene (reference sequence). CDR3 size: 15 residues. The germline V and J ends were trimmed by 1 base and 0 bases, with 8 bases remaining between them. CDR3 nucleotide sequence: TGTGCCAGCAGCTTGTTAACAAGCTCCTACAATGAGCAGTTCTTC. This gives the protein CASSLLTSSYNEQFF.

This clonotype was counted a few times. V gene TRBV3-1 combines with J gene TRBJ1-6; D not resolved. Germline V gene data show CDR1 as LGHDT and CDR2 as YNNKEL (reference sequence). Trimming took off 1 base at V and 7 bases at J, with 8 bases between the two ends. The CDR3 totals 14 residues. CDR3 region: CASSQVESNSPLHF. The CDR3 coding sequence is TGTGCCAGCAGCCAAGTGGAGAGCAATTCACCCCTCCACTTT.

Points on this clonotype: Possible read error: a much larger clone is one base away. This chain joins TRBV6-2 or TRBV6-3 and TRBJ2-7, with a weak D call TRBD2 (5 bases). Trimming shortened V by 2 bases and J by 2 bases, and 19 bases separated the two germline ends. Germline loops: CDR1 MNHEY, CDR2 SVGEGT. The CDR3 runs 17 residues. The CDR3 loop is CASSYRRWRLLPYEQYF. Here the CDR3 DNA reads TGTGCCAGCAGTTACAGACGGTGGCGACTACTCCCCTACGAGCAGTACTTC.

This clonotype has at least ten counts. The J gene is TRBJ2-3, the V gene TRBV19; TRBD2 is a possible D gene (6 bases). The CDR3 loop spans 15 amino acids. The V gene's germline CDR1 is LNHDA and CDR2 SQIVND (reference sequence). Trimming removed 7 bases at V and 4 bases at J, with 18 bases between. As DNA, the CDR3 is TGTGCCAGTAAGGACCGGGACTTAGGCGCAGATACGCAGTATTTT. Amino acid sequence: CASKDRDLGADTQYF.

This clonotype was seen at least ten times. For the CDR3, the DNA is TGTGCCAGCAGCCCACCCCCGGGACTAGAGACCCAGTACTTC. This codes for CASSPPPGLETQYF. J is TRBJ2-5 and V is TRBV7-2, with TRBD2 as a possible D gene (6 bases). The length of the CDR3 is 14 residues. CDR1 and CDR2 (germline): SGHTA, FQGNSA. Trimming stripped 5 bases from V and 4 bases from J, with 14 bases between.

This clonotype was detected a few times. V is TRBV12-3 or TRBV12-4 and J is TRBJ2-7; 7 bases are shared with TRBD2. V was clipped by 1 base and J by 5 bases; unmatched bases: 11. The CDR3 spans 16 residues. The CDR3 protein is CASSLGQVGGSHEQYF. The CDR3 bases are TGTGCCAGCAGTTTAGGCCAGGTAGGCGGGAGCCACGAGCAGTACTTC.

The rearrangement joins TRBV5-5 to TRBJ2-3; TRBD2 matches at 10 bases. After removal of 0 bases from V and 4 bases from J, the junction contained 11 bases not matched to a gene. CDR1 is SGHKS and CDR2 is YYEKEE in the germline V gene (reference sequence). CDR3 size: 18 residues. In DNA, the CDR3 is TGTGCCAGCAGCTTGGTCTTGGGGGGTAGCGGGAGGCCAGATACGCAGTATTTT. Amino acids: CASSLVLGGSGRPDTQYF.

This clonotype was detected many times. The V and J genes are TRBV30 and TRBJ2-7; a possible D gene is TRBD2 (5 bases). The CDR3 contains 15 residues. The ends were cut back, 0 bases at V and 0 bases at J, with 12 bases in the middle. Germline V gene data show CDR1 as GTSNPN and CDR2 as SVGIG (reference sequence). This CDR3 is CAWSVRTHSSYEQYF. In DNA form, the CDR3 reads TGTGCCTGGAGTGTGAGGACTCATAGCTCCTACGAGCAGTACTTC.

This clonotype was counted ten times or more. V is TRBV5-1 and J is TRBJ2-7, with 8 nucleotides matching TRBD1. The CDR3 covers 14 residues. The ends lost 3 bases at V and 1 base at J; junction bases unmatched: 3. Germline V gives CDR1 SGHRS, CDR2 YFSETQ. The CDR3 DNA sequence: TGCGCCAGCAGCTACAGGGGGAGTTCCTACGAGCAGTACTTC. The encoded protein is CASSYRGSSYEQYF.

The chain recombines TRBV6-5 with TRBJ1-2, with D possibly TRBD1 on 5 matching bases. The germline gives CDR1 MNHEY, CDR2 SVGAGI. The CDR3 consists of 18 residues. The V gene lost 2 bases and the J gene lost 6 bases, with 25 bases spanning the gap. The CDR3: CASSYLAPREGAGDGYTF. CDR3 in DNA: TGTGCCAGCAGTTACCTAGCCCCAAGGGAAGGGGCGGGAGATGGCTACACCTTC.

The sample holds a few counts of this clonotype. This chain joins TRBV14 and TRBJ2-2, with no clear D. The V and J ends lost 0 bases and 2 bases respectively, with 13 bases between them. In germline, CDR1 is SGHDN, CDR2 FVKESK. The CDR3 consists of 17 residues. The CDR3 protein is CASSQDVFPHNTGELFF. CDR3 sequence (DNA): TGTGCCAGCAGCCAAGATGTCTTCCCACATAACACCGGGGAGCTGTTTTTT. Filled out from reference TRBV14 and TRBJ2-2, the complete variable domain reads EAGVTQFPSHSVIEKGQTVTLRCDPISGHDNLYWYRRVMGKEIKFLLHFVKESKQDESGMPNNRFLAERTGGTYSTLKVQPAELEDSGVYFCASSQDVFPHNTGELFFGEGSRLTVL.

V gene TRBV5-1 combines with J gene TRBJ2-3; the D is unclear. Germline V gene lookup returns CDR1 SGHRS and CDR2 YFSETQ. The CDR3 loop spans 16 amino acids. Trimming cost V 0 bases and J 0 bases, with 11 bases left between them. The CDR3 coding sequence is TGCGCCAGCAGCTTGGTAGCATATTCTAGCACAGATACGCAGTATTTT. Its translation is CASSLVAYSSTDTQYF.

This clonotype was seen at least ten times. The chain recombines TRBV20-1 with TRBJ1-1, with D maybe TRBD1 (5 bases). This CDR3 has 16 residues. V was cut by 1 base and J by 0 bases, with 15 bases left in between. Looked up from germline, CDR1 is DFQATT and CDR2 is SNEGSKA (reference sequence). The CDR3 nucleotides read TGCAGTGCTAGAGTACGGGCTCGAGGGGTGAACACTGAAGCTTTCTTT. Protein: CSARVRARGVNTEAFF.

The table lists this clonotype with a few counts. This chain links TRBV20-1 with TRBJ2-7, with D possibly matching TRBD2 (5 bases). The CDR3 extends over 14 amino acids. Germline-derived CDR1 and CDR2 are DFQATT and SNEGSKA (reference sequence). With 2 bases removed from V and 1 base from J, the gap between germline ends came to 12 bases. CDR3 in amino acids: CSARSGGKSYEQYF. CDR3 bases: TGCAGTGCTAGAAGCGGAGGCAAGTCCTACGAGCAGTACTTC.

This clonotype was recorded many times. The chain combines TRBV5-5 with TRBJ2-7, with a weak D call TRBD2 (6 bases). From germline, CDR1 is SGHKS and CDR2 YYEKEE (reference sequence). The CDR3 loop spans 15 amino acids. V was cut by 4 bases and J by 2 bases, with 16 bases left in between. CDR3 in amino acids: CASSPGGNLAYEQYF. In DNA, the CDR3 is TGTGCCAGCAGCCCTGGCGGGAATTTGGCCTACGAGCAGTACTTC.

The chain combines TRBV4-2 with TRBJ2-5, with 7 bases lining up with TRBD1. Per germline, CDR1 LGHNA and CDR2 YNFKEQ. The CDR3 is 14 amino acids. V was clipped by 4 bases and J by 2 bases; unmatched bases: 4. CDR3 DNA sequence: TGTGCCAGCAGCCCGCCGGGACAGCAAGAGACCCAGTACTTC. It codes for CASSPPGQQETQYF.

This clonotype has just a few counts. V and J are TRBV18 and TRBJ2-5, with D hard to call. Germline CDR1 reads KGHSH; CDR2 reads LQKENI. V dropped 3 bases and J dropped 4 bases, with 9 bases sitting between them. This CDR3 spans 13 amino acids. This chain's CDR3 is CASSPLTPETQYF. Written as DNA, the CDR3 is TGTGCCAGCTCACCCTTGACCCCAGAGACCCAGTACTTC.

Many counts were recorded for this clonotype. The chain combines TRBV27 with TRBJ2-7; maybe TRBD2 (6 bases). Trimming took off 5 bases at V and 4 bases at J, with 15 bases between the two ends. The V gene's germline CDR1 is MNHEY and CDR2 SMNVEV (reference sequence). The length of the CDR3 is 14 residues. CDR3 nucleotides: TGTGCCAGCAGTCTCAGACTAGAATCATACGAGCAGTACTTC. Protein: CASSLRLESYEQYF.